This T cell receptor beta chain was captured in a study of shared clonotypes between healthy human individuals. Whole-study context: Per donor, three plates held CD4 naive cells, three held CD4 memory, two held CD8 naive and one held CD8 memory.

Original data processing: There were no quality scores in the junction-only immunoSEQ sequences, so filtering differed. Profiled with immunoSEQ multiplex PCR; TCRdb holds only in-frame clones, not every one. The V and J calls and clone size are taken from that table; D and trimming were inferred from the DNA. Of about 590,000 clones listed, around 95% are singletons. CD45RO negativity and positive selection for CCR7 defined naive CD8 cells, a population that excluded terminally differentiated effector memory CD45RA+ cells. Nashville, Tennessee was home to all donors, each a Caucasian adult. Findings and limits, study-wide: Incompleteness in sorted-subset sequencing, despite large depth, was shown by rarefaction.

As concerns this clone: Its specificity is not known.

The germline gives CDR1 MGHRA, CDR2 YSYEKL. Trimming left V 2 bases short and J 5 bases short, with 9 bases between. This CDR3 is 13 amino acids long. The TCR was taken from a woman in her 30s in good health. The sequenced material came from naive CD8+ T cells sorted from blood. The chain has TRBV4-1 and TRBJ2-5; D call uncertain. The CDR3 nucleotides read TGCGCCAGCAGCCAATTAGGAGAGGAGACCCAGTACTTC. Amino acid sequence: CASSQLGEETQYF.